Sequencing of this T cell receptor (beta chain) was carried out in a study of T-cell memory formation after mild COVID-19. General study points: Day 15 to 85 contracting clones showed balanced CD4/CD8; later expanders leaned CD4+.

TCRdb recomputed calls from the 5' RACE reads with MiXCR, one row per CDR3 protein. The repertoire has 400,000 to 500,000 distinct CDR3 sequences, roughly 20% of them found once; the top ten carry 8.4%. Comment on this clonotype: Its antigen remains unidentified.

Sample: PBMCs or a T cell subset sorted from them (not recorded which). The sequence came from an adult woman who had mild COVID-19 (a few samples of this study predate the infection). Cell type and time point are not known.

CDR3 in DNA: TGCGCCAGCAGCCAAGCCCCCGGGACAGGCAGCGAGCAGTACTTC. It translates to CASSQAPGTGSEQYF. The V gene is TRBV4-1, the J gene TRBJ2-7; TRBD1 agrees at 8 bases. The germline CDR1 and CDR2 sequences are MGHRA and YSYEKL. CDR3 length: 15 amino acids. The V and J ends lost 1 base and 6 bases, in that order; junction bases with no gene match: 8.